This T cell receptor (beta chain) was retrieved from a study of CD8+CD57+ T cells in acquired aplastic anemia. The overall study: On average, sorted CD4+ and CD8+ cells gave about 2.9 ug of DNA. Study observations and caveats: There were twenty-nine CD8+ CDR3 sequences that occurred in both patients and controls.

V lost 9 bases, J lost 2 bases, and 4 bases stayed unmatched. Germline V gives CDR1 LNHDA, CDR2 SQIVND (reference sequence). The CDR3 has 14 residues. The template for TCR beta VDJ and CDR3 sequence profiling was genomic DNA. From the reads, TCRdb called clonotypes with MiXCR, one entry per CDR3 protein. The profile shows some 200,000 distinct CDR3 sequences, around 48% of them singletons. This clonotype was counted many times. The antigen remains unidentified. Patients picked for sequencing had shown CD8+CD57+ cell expansion detected by flow cytometry. Receipt of therapy had not occurred in any patient by the time of blood sampling.

The V gene is TRBV19, the J gene TRBJ2-3, with TRBD2 identical over 11 bases. The receptor comes from a human donor with aplastic anemia. The sequenced material came from sorted CD4+, CD8+, or CD8+CD57+ T cells (not recorded which) from PBMCs. CDR3 residues: CASKTSGTTDTQYF. DNA of the CDR3: TGTGCCAGCAAGACTAGCGGGACCACAGATACGCAGTATTTT.